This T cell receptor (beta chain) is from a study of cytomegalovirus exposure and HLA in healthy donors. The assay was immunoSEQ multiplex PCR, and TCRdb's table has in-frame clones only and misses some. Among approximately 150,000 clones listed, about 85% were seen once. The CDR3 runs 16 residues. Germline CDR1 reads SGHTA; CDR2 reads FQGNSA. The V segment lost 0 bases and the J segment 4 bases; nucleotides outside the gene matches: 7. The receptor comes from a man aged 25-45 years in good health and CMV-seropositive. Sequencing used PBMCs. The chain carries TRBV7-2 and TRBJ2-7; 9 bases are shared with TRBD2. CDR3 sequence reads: CASSLAAGGPSYEQYF. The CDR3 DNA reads TGTGCCAGCAGCTTAGCTGCGGGGGGGCCGTCGTACGAGCAGTACTTC.